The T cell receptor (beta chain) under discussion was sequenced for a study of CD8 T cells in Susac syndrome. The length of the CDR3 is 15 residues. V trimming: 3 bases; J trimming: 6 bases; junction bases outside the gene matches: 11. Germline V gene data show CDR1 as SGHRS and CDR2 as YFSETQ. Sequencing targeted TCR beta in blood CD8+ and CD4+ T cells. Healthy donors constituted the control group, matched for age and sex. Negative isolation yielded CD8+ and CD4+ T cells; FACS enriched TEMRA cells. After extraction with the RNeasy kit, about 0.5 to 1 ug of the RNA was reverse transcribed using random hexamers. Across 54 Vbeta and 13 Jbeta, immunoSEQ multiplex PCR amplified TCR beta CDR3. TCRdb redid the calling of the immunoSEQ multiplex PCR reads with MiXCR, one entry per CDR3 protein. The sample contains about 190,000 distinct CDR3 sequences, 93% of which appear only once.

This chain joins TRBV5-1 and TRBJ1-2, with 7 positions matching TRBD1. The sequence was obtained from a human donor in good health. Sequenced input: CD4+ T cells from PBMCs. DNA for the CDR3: TGCGCCAGCAGCTCAACCCCACAGGGGTTCGATGGCTACACCTTC. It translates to CASSSTPQGFDGYTF.